This entry is about one T cell receptor (beta chain). Profiled with immunoSEQ multiplex PCR; TCRdb holds only in-frame clones, not every one. Here the sample spans 15,000 to 20,000 clones, around 85% being singletons. The record originates from a study of blood T cell repertoires in COVID-19. Study background: Sites in the United States, Italy and Spain provided acute and convalescent COVID-19 samples. PBMCs, B-cell-depleted T cells, or T cells provided the cDNA or gDNA that made up the material.

The CDR3 length is 14 residues. Looked up from germline, CDR1 is SGHRS and CDR2 is YFSETQ. Trimming removed 1 base from V and 8 bases from J; junction bases left unmatched: 6. The V call is TRBV5-1, the J call TRBJ1-3; 7 positions agree with TRBD1. The sample was peripheral blood. The receptor was derived from a man aged 35-49 years with active or convalescent COVID-19. The CDR3 here is CASSLTGAVDTIYF. In DNA, the CDR3 is TGCGCCAGCAGCTTGACAGGGGCAGTCGACACCATATATTTT.